This TCR beta chain was captured by sequencing in a study of shared clonotypes between healthy human individuals. The repertoire was sequenced with immunoSEQ multiplex PCR; TCRdb's copy has only in-frame clones and lacks some. Here the sample spans some 2.3 million clones, approximately 95% being singletons. Donors comprised healthy HIV-negative adults lacking recent acute infections or vaccinations. J was trimmed by 1 base and V by 3 bases; bases with no gene match: 17. CDR1 MDHEN and CDR2 SYDVKM come from the germline V gene. CDR3 length: 20 residues. The genes are TRBV28 and TRBJ2-2, with 7 bases matching TRBD1. This receptor was obtained from a man aged 18 to 29 in good health. Some clones in this sample may be carry-over from other donors' samples. Sequencing input: naive CD4+ T cells from PBMCs. The subset here: CD45RA+ positively selected. CDR3 coding DNA: TGTGCCAGCAGTTTGAGGGACAGTCCCCCCCTCCATCTGAACACCGGGGAGCTGTTTTTT. It specifies CASSLRDSPPLHLNTGELFF.